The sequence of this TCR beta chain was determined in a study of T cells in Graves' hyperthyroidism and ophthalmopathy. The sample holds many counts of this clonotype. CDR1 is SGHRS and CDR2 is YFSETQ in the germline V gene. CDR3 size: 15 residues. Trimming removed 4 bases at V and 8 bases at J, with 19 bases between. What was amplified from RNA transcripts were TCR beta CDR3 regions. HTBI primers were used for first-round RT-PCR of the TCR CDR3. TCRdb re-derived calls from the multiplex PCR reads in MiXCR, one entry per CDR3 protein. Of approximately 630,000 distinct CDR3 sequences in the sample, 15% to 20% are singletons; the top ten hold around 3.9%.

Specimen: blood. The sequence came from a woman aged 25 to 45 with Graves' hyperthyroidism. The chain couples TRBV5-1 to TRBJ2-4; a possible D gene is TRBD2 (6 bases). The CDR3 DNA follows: TGCGCCAGCAGCCCGCAGGGACTCCGCCTCGACATTCAGTACTTC. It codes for CASSPQGLRLDIQYF.